The T cell receptor beta chain under discussion was sequenced for a study of cytomegalovirus exposure and HLA in healthy donors. Study-level results: Most TCRs appeared rarely, but some public TCRs recurred in many donors.

Remarks on this clone: No antigen is known for it.

Trimming took 7 bases from V and 0 from J, leaving 10 bases between them. The CDR3 sequence is 13 residues long. Looked up from germline, CDR1 is MNHEY and CDR2 is SMNVEV (reference sequence). TCRdb keeps only in-frame clones here, not all; method: immunoSEQ multiplex PCR. The data contain 160,000 or so clones, 88% of them singletons. This receptor was identified in a man aged 18 to 29 in good health and CMV-seronegative. Source material: PBMCs. The chain carries TRBV27 and TRBJ2-7; D is undetermined. In DNA, the CDR3 is TGTGCCAGCAATCCGCCGGGCTCCTACGAGCAGTACTTC. This translates into CASNPPGSYEQYF.